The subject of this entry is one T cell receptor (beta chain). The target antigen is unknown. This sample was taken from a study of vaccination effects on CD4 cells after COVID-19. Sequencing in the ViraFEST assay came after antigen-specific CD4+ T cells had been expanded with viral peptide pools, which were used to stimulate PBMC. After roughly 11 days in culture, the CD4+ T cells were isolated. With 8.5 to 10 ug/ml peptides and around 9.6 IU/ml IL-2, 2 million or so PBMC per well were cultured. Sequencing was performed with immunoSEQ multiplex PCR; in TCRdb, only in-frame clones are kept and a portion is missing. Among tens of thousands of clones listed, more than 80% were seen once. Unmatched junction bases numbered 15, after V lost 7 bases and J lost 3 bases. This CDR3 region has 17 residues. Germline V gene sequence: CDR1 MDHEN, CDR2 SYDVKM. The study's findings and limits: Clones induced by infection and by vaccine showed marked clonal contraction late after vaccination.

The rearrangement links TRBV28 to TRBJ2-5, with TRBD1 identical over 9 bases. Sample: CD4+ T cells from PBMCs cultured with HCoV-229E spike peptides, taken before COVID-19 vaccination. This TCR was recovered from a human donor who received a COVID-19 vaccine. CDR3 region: CASISLRDRVLEETQYF. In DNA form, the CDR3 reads TGTGCCAGCATTTCCCTCCGGGACAGGGTTTTAGAAGAGACCCAGTACTTC.